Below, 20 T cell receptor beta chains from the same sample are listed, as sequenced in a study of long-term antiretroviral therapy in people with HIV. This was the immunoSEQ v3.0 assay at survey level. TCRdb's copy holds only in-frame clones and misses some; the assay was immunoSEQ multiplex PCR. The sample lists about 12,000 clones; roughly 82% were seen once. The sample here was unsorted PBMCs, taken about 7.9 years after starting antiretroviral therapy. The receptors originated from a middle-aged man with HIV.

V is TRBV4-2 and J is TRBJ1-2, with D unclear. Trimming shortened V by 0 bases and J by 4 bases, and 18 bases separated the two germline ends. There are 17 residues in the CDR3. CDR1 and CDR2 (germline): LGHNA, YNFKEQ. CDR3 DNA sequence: TGTGCCAGCAGCCAAGATCCTGACCCGCTTCTACCCTATGGCTACACCTTC. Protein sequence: CASSQDPDPLLPYGYTF.

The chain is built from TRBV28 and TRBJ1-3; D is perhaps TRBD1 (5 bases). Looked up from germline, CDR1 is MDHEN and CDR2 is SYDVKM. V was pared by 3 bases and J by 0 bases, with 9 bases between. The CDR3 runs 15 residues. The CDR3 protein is CASSLDTTSGNTIYF. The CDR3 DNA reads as TGTGCCAGCAGTTTGGACACCACCTCTGGAAACACCATATATTTT. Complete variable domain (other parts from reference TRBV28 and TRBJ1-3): DVKVTQSSRYLVKRTGEKVFLECVQDMDHENMFWYRQDPGLGLRLIYFSYDVKMKEKGDIPEGYSVSREKKERFSLILESASTNQTSMYLCASSLDTTSGNTIYFGEGSWLTVV.

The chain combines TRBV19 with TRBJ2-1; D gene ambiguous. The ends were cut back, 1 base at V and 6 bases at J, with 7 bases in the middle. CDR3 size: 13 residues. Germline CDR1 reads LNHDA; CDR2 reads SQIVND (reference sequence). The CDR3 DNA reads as TGTGCCAGTAGTATAGTGACGGGCAATGAGCAGTTCTTC. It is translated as CASSIVTGNEQFF.

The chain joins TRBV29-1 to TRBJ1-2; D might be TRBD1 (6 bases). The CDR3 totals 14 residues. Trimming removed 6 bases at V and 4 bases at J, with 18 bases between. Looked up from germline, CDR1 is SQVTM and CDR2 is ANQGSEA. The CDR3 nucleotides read TGCAGCGTCCCACAGGGTCTAACCCCCTATGGCTACACCTTC. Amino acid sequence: CSVPQGLTPYGYTF.

CDR3 coding DNA: TGCGCCAGCAGCCAAGATGAGTCCTATATGCCGACTAGCGCAGGGGCCTACAATGAGCAGTTCTTC. The encoded protein is CASSQDESYMPTSAGAYNEQFF. The chain carries TRBV4-1 and TRBJ2-1, with TRBD2 matching 8 bases. This CDR3 is built from 22 residues. With 0 bases clipped from V and 2 bases from J, the junction kept 21 bases outside the gene matches. The V gene's germline CDR1 is MGHRA and CDR2 YSYEKL.

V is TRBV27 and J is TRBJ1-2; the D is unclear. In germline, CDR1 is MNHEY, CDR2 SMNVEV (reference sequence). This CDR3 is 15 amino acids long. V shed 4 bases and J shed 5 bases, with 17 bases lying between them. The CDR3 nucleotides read TGTGCCAGCAGTTCGGGATCCTCCCTCCTTTATGGCTACACCTTC. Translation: CASSSGSSLLYGYTF.

CDR3 nucleotide sequence: TGTGCCAGCAGCGCACGCGGGGGCTATGGCTACACCTTC. Residues: CASSARGGYGYTF. The chain carries TRBV7-3 and TRBJ1-2; weak D call: TRBD1 (5 bases). The CDR3 is made up of 13 amino acids. Between the trimmed V and J ends, which lost 5 bases and 4 bases, there was a span of 11 bases. Per germline, CDR1 SGHTA and CDR2 FQGTGA.

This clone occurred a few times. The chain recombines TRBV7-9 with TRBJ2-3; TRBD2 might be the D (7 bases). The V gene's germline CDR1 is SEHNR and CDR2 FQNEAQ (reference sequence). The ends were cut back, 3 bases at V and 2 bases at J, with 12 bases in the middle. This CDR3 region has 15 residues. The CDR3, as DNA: TGTGCCAGCAGCTTCGGCGGGGGCAACACAGATACGCAGTATTTT. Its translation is CASSFGGGNTDTQYF.

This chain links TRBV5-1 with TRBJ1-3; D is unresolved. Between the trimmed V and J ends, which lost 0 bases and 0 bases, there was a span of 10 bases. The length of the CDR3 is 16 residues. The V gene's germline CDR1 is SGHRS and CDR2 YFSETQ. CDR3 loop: CASSLGGFFSGNTIYF. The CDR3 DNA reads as TGCGCCAGCAGCTTGGGGGGTTTCTTCTCTGGAAACACCATATATTTT.

CDR3 amino acids: CASKRGLNTEAFF. The CDR3 nucleotides read TGTGCCAGTAAGAGGGGATTGAACACTGAAGCTTTCTTT. The chain recombines TRBV19 with TRBJ1-1; D is perhaps TRBD1 (5 bases). Trimming shortened V by 7 bases and J by 0 bases, and 9 bases separated the two germline ends. Looked up from germline, CDR1 is LNHDA and CDR2 is SQIVND (reference sequence). This CDR3 is built from 13 residues.

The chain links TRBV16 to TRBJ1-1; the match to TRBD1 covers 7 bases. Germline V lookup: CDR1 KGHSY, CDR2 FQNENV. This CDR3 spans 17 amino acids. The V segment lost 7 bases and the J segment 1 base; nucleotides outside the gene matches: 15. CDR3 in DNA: TGTGCCAGCACGACAGGGTGGGCTCCCCTCTCGAACACTGAAGCTTTCTTT. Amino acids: CASTTGWAPLSNTEAFF.

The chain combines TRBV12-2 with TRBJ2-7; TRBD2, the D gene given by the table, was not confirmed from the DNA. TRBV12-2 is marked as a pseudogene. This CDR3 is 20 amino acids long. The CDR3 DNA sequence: TGTGCAAGTCGCTTAGGAGACGGGGGGCGGTGCGGGTTTAGTCCCTACGAGCAGTACTTC. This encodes CASRLGDGGRCGFSPYEQYF.

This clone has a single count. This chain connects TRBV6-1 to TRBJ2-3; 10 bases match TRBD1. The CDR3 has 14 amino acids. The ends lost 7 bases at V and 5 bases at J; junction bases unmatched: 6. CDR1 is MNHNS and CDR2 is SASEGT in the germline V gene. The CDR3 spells CASTLGQGIDTQYF. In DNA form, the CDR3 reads TGTGCCAGCACCCTGGGACAGGGGATAGATACGCAGTATTTT.

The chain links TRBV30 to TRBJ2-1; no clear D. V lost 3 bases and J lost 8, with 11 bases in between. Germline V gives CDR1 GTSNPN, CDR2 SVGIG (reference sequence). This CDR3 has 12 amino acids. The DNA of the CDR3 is TGTGCCTGGAGGGACCTTAGTTATGAGCAGTTCTTC. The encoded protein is CAWRDLSYEQFF. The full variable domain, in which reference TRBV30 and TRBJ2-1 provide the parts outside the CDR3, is SQTIHQWPATLVQPVGSPLSLECTVEGTSNPNLYWYRQAAGRGLQLLFYSVGIGQISSEVPQNLSASRPQDRQFILSSKKLLLSDSGFYLCAWRDLSYEQFFGPGTRLTVL.

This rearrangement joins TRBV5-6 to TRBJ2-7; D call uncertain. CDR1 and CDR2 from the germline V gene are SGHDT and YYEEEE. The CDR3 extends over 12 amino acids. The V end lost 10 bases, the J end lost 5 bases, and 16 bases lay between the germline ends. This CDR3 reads CASTGRKNEQYF. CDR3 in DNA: TGTGCCTCAACTGGCAGGAAAAACGAGCAGTACTTC.

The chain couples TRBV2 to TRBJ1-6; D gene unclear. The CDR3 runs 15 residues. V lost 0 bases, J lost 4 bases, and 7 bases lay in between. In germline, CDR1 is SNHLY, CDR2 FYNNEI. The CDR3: CASSEALRYNSPLHF. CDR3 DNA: TGTGCCAGCAGTGAAGCGCTTCGGTATAATTCACCCCTCCACTTT.

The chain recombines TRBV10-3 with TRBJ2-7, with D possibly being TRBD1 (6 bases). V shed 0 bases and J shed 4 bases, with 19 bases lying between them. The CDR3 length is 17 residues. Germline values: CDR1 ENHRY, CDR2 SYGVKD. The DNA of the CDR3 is TGTGCCATCAGTGAGTCAGTGGTGGTAGGGGGACGATACGAGCAGTACTTC. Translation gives CAISESVVVGGRYEQYF.

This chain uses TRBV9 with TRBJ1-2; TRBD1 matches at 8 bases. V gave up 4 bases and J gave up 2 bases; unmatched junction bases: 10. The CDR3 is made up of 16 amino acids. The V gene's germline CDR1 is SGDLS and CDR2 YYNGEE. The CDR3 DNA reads TGTGCCAGCAGCTCCCACCGGGACAGGTTAAACTATGGCTACACCTTC. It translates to CASSSHRDRLNYGYTF.

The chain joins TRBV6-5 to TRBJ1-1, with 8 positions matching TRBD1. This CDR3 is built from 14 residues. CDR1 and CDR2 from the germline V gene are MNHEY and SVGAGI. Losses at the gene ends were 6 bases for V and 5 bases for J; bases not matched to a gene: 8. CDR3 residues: CASSWTGSLTEAFF. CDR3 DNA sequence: TGTGCCAGCAGCTGGACAGGGAGTTTGACTGAAGCTTTCTTT.

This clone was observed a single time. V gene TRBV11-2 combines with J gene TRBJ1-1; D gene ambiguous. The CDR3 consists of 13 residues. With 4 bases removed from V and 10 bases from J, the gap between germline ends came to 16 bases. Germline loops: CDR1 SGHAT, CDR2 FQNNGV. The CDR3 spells CASSSYRVSGAFF. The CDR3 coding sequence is TGTGCCAGCAGCTCATATAGGGTCTCGGGAGCTTTCTTT.